What follows describes a single T cell receptor beta chain. Its specificity is not known. This entry belongs to a study of T cell repertoires in cytomegalovirus infection. Whole-study context: HLA-B-restricted CMV epitopes that are well studied were used alongside recently identified HLA-C-restricted ones. Public signatures in TCR beta pointed to CMV infection and matching HLA type. Study-level results: The study found HLA-C-restricted CMV-specific TCR beta clonotypes dominating the ex vivo response.

Germline CDR1 is SNHLY and CDR2 is FYNNEI. V lost 3 bases, J lost 2 bases, and 15 bases stayed unmatched. CDR3 length: 18 residues. TCRdb re-analysed the reads in MiXCR, keeping a single row per CDR3 protein. This sample has 370,000 or so distinct CDR3 sequences; about 35% occur once, and the top ten carry 13%. The source of this sequence is a human donor in good health (CMV status not recorded). Some clones in this sample may be carry-over from other donors' samples. The specimen was cultured PBMCs, collected from culture after CMV antigen stimulation. The chain couples TRBV2 to TRBJ1-2; TRBD1 aligns across 7 bases. Written as DNA, the CDR3 is TGTGCCAGCAGTGATATAGCGCCCTGGACAGGCATGAACTATGGCTACACCTTC. This translates into CASSDIAPWTGMNYGYTF.